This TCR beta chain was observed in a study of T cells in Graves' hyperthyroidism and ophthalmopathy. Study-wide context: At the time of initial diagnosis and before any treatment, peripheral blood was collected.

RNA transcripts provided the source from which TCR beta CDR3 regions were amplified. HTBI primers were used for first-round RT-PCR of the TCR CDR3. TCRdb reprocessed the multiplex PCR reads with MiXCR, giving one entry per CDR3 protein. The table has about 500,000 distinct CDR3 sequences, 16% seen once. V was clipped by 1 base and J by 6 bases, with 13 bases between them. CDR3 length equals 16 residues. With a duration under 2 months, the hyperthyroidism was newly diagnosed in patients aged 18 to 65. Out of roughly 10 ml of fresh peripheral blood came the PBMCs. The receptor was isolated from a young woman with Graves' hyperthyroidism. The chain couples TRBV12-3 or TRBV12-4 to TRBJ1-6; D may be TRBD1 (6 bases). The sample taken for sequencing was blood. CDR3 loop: CASSLGGGAGNSPLHF. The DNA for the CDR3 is TGTGCCAGCAGTTTAGGGGGGGGCGCGGGTAATTCACCCCTCCACTTT.